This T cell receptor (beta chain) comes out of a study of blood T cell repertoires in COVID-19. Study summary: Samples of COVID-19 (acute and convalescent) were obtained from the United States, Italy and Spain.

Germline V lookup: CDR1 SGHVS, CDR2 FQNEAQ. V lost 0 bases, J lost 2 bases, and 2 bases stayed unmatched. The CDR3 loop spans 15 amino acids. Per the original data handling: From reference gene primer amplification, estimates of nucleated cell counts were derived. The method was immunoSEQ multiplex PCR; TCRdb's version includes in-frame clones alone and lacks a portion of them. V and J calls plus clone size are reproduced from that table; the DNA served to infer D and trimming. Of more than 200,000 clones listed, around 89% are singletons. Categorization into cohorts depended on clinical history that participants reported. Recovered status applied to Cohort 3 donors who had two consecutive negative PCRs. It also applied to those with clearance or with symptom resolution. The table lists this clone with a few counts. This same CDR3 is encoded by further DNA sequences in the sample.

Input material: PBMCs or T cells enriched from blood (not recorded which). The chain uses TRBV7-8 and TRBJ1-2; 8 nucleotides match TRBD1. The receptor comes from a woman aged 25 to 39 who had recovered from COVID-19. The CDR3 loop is CASSLAGQGNYGYTF. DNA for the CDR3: TGTGCCAGCAGCTTAGCCGGACAGGGAAACTATGGCTACACCTTC.